These T cell receptor beta chains were read from a single sample in a study of blood T cell repertoires in COVID-19. This table comes from immunoSEQ multiplex PCR, and its TCRdb copy is limited to in-frame clones, with some not included. Seen here are 130,000 or so clones, under 90% observed once, and the top ten hold about 4.5%. The sequencing input was peripheral blood. All receptors derive from a woman between 65 and 79 years old with acute or convalescent COVID-19. Each CDR3 is given with its conserved first and last residue. A D gene is named only where the DNA matches it firmly. Some rows have no size entry. The others give once, few or many, or a class for an expanded clone.

abundance: .
v_gene: TRBV11-2
j_gene: TRBJ1-4
d_gene: TRBD1
CDR3nt: TGTGCCAGCAGCTTAGCAGACAGGGGGTATGGTGAAAAACTGTTTTTT
CDR3aa: CASSLADRGYGEKLFF

abundance: .
v_gene: TRBV19
j_gene: TRBJ1-2
d_gene: TRBD1
CDR3nt: TGTGCCAGTAGTCGACGCCTGACAGGGGGTTACTATGGCTACACCTTC
CDR3aa: CASSRRLTGGYYGYTF

abundance: .
v_gene: TRBV5-1
j_gene: TRBJ2-5
d_gene: .
CDR3nt: TGCGCCAGCAGCTCCGGAGTTGCGGAGACCCAGTACTTC
CDR3aa: CASSSGVAETQYF

abundance: once
v_gene: TRBV7-2
j_gene: TRBJ2-5
d_gene: TRBD2
CDR3nt: TGTGCCAGCAGCTTAGGCCGACTAGCGGGGGGGCAGGGGACCCAGTACTTC
CDR3aa: CASSLGRLAGGQGTQYF

abundance: .
v_gene: TRBV25-1
j_gene: TRBJ1-1
d_gene: .
CDR3nt: TGTGCCAGCAGTGGCCCCTCCCCTCAGGGTTCCCCTGAAGCTTTCTTT
CDR3aa: CASSGPSPQGSPEAFF

abundance: .
v_gene: TRBV7-2
j_gene: TRBJ1-6
d_gene: .
CDR3nt: TGTGCCAGCAGCTTAGCACTCGCAGGGGTCAATTCACCCCTCCACTTT
CDR3aa: CASSLALAGVNSPLHF

abundance: .
v_gene: TRBV6-1
j_gene: TRBJ2-1
d_gene: TRBD1
CDR3nt: TGTGCCAGCAGTGAAGCGGGTGGGACAGTCAAGGAGCAGTTCTTC
CDR3aa: CASSEAGGTVKEQFF

abundance: .
v_gene: TRBV7-3
j_gene: TRBJ1-1
d_gene: .
CDR3nt: TGTGCCAGCAGCTTGTCTGGGGCCAACACTGAAGCTTTCTTT
CDR3aa: CASSLSGANTEAFF

abundance: .
v_gene: TRBV19
j_gene: TRBJ1-4
d_gene: TRBD1
CDR3nt: TGTGCCAGTAGTATTCGGACAGGGAGGTTAGGGGCAACTAATGAAAAACTGTTTTTT
CDR3aa: CASSIRTGRLGATNEKLFF

abundance: .
v_gene: TRBV6-1
j_gene: TRBJ1-1
d_gene: .
CDR3nt: TGTGCCAGCAGTGAAGGCCTGAGGACTGAAGCTTTCTTT
CDR3aa: CASSEGLRTEAFF

abundance: .
v_gene: TRBV5-6
j_gene: TRBJ1-1
d_gene: .
CDR3nt: TGTGCCAGCAGGGGAGGTGAAGGGATCACTGAAGCTTTCTTT
CDR3aa: CASRGGEGITEAFF

abundance: once
v_gene: TRBV6-5
j_gene: TRBJ1-1
d_gene: TRBD1
CDR3nt: TGTGCCAGCACCCAGACAGGGGACAACACTGAAGCTTTCTTT
CDR3aa: CASTQTGDNTEAFF